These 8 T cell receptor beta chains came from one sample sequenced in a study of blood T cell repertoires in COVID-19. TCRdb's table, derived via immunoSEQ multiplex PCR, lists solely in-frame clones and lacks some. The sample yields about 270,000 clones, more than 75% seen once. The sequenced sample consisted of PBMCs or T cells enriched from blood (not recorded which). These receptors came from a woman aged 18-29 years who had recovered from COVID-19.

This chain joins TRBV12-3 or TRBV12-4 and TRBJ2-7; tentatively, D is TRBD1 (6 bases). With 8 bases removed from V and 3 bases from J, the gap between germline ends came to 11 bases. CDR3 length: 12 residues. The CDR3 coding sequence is TGTGCCAGCGCAGGGGACGTCTACGAGCAGTACTTC. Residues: CASAGDVYEQYF.

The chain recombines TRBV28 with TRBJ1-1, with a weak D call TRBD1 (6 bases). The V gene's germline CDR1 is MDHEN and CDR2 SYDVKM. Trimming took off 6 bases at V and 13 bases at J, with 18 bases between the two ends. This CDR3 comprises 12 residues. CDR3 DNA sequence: TGTGCCAGCAGCTCCGAACAGGGCTGGGGTTTCTTT. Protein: CASSSEQGWGFF.

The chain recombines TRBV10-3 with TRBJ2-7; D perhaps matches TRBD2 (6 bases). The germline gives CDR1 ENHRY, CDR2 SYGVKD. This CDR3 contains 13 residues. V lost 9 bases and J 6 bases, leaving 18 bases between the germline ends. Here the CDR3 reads CAISWEAVPEQYF. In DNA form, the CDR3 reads TGTGCCATTTCGTGGGAGGCTGTACCCGAGCAGTACTTC.

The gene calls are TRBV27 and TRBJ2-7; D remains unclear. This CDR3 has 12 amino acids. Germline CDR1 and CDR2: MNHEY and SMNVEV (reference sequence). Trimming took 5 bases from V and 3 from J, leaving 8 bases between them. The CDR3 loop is CASSDYIYEQYF. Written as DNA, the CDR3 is TGTGCCAGCAGTGATTACATCTACGAGCAGTACTTC.

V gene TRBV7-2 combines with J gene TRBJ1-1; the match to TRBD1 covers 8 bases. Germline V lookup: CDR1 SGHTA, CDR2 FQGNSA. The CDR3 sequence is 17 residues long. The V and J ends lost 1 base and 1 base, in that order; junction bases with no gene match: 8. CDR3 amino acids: CASSLGLQGASNTEAFF. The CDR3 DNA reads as TGTGCCAGCAGCTTAGGCCTTCAGGGGGCCTCGAACACTGAAGCTTTCTTT. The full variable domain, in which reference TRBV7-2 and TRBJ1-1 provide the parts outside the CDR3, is GAGVSQSPSNKVTEKGKDVELRCDPISGHTALYWYRQSLGQGLEFLIYFQGNSAPDKSGLPSDRFSAERTGGSVSTLTIQRTQQEDSAVYLCASSLGLQGASNTEAFFGQGTRLTVV.

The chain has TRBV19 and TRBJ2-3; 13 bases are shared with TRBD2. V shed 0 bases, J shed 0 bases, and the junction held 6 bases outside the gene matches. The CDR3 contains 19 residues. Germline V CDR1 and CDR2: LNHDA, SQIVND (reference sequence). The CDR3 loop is CASSIDYQGLAGSTDTQYF. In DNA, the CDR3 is TGTGCCAGTAGTATAGATTACCAGGGACTAGCGGGAAGCACAGATACGCAGTATTTT.

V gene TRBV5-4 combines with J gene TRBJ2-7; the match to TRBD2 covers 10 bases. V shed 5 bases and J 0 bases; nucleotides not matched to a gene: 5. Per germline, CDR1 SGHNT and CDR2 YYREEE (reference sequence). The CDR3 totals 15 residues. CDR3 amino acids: CASSSGGIYSYEQYF. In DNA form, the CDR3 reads TGTGCCAGCAGTAGCGGGGGGATCTACTCCTACGAGCAGTACTTC.

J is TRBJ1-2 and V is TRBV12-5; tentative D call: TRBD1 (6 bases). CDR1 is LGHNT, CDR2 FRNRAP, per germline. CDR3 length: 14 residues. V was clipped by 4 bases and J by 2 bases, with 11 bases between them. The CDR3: CASGSRTDNYGYTF. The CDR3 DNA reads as TGTGCTAGTGGTTCTCGGACAGACAACTATGGCTACACCTTC.